The rows below give T cell receptor beta chains drawn from one sample of a study of blood T cell repertoires in COVID-19. The method was immunoSEQ multiplex PCR; TCRdb's version includes in-frame clones alone and lacks a portion of them. Seen here are around 100,000 clones, about nine tenths observed once, and the top ten hold approximately 4.4%. The specimen was peripheral blood. These receptors originate from a woman of 80 years or more with acute or convalescent COVID-19. CDR3s leave out the opening cysteine and the closing phenylalanine or tryptophan. Size tells how often a clone was seen (once, few, many) or the class of an expanded clone, and some rows leave it out.

abundance: -
j_gene: TRBJ2-1
v_gene: TRBV6-4
CDR3aa: ASSDSLTGGDEQF

abundance: -
j_gene: TRBJ1-2
v_gene: TRBV5-8
CDR3aa: ASSPGTASGYT

abundance: -
j_gene: TRBJ1-1
v_gene: TRBV29-1
CDR3aa: SVRDSNTEAF

abundance: -
j_gene: TRBJ2-7
v_gene: TRBV27
CDR3aa: ASSLRAGAYEQY

abundance: few
j_gene: TRBJ2-5
v_gene: TRBV9
CDR3aa: ASSVGTSGETQY

abundance: -
j_gene: TRBJ1-3
v_gene: TRBV5-1
CDR3aa: ASSLEGSGNTIY

abundance: -
j_gene: TRBJ2-3
v_gene: TRBV20-1
CDR3aa: SGNLADTQY

abundance: -
j_gene: TRBJ1-6
v_gene: TRBV18
CDR3aa: ASSHRGGNNSPLH

abundance: -
j_gene: TRBJ1-1
v_gene: TRBV5-6
CDR3aa: ASSLVSTEAF

abundance: -
j_gene: TRBJ2-2
v_gene: TRBV5-6
CDR3aa: ASTDRTVPGELF

abundance: -
j_gene: TRBJ2-1
v_gene: TRBV11-2
CDR3aa: ASRAGSYNEQF

abundance: -
j_gene: TRBJ2-3
v_gene: TRBV10-3
CDR3aa: AISESSGGITDTQY

abundance: -
j_gene: TRBJ2-3
v_gene: TRBV4-1
CDR3aa: ASSLKNSGTSGITDTQY

abundance: -
j_gene: TRBJ2-3
v_gene: TRBV2
CDR3aa: ASSQGLAGSTDTQY

abundance: -
j_gene: TRBJ2-5
v_gene: TRBV19
CDR3aa: ASSVDRGETQY

abundance: -
j_gene: TRBJ1-1
v_gene: TRBV5-4
CDR3aa: ASSVGTGDTEAF

abundance: -
j_gene: TRBJ2-3
v_gene: TRBV3-1/TRBV3-2
CDR3aa: ASRTTGDRTDTQY

abundance: few
j_gene: TRBJ1-2
v_gene: TRBV6-2/TRBV6-3
CDR3aa: ASSYSQGHYGYT

abundance: -
j_gene: TRBJ2-2
v_gene: TRBV5-1
CDR3aa: ASSLTGRERTGELF

abundance: -
j_gene: TRBJ2-7
v_gene: TRBV19
CDR3aa: ASSSGSYEQY

abundance: -
j_gene: TRBJ1-3
v_gene: TRBV5-1
CDR3aa: ASSLNGHLSGNTIY

abundance: -
j_gene: TRBJ1-1
v_gene: TRBV7-2
CDR3aa: ASSFSRNTEAF

abundance: -
j_gene: TRBJ2-3
v_gene: TRBV6-5
CDR3aa: ASTNGGYGTDTQY

abundance: -
j_gene: TRBJ1-1
v_gene: TRBV24-1
CDR3aa: ATLRENEAF

abundance: -
j_gene: TRBJ2-2
v_gene: TRBV2
CDR3aa: ASSDRGRNTGELF

abundance: -
j_gene: TRBJ2-2
v_gene: TRBV4-2
CDR3aa: ASSPQLAGNTGELF

abundance: -
j_gene: TRBJ2-7
v_gene: TRBV7-2
CDR3aa: ASSLGQQGPYEQY

abundance: -
j_gene: TRBJ1-3
v_gene: TRBV6-5
CDR3aa: ASRSSGNTIY

abundance: -
j_gene: TRBJ2-1
v_gene: TRBV9
CDR3aa: ASSVEGTGKII

abundance: -
j_gene: TRBJ2-7
v_gene: TRBV7-2
CDR3aa: ASSLETGGYEQY

abundance: -
j_gene: TRBJ2-5
v_gene: TRBV2
CDR3aa: ASTRTREETQY

abundance: -
j_gene: TRBJ2-3
v_gene: TRBV7-3
CDR3aa: ASSLNSPPDTQY

abundance: -
j_gene: TRBJ1-2
v_gene: TRBV27
CDR3aa: ASSFSGSVRYT

abundance: -
j_gene: TRBJ2-1
v_gene: TRBV2
CDR3aa: AAGREPQF

abundance: -
j_gene: TRBJ1-1
v_gene: TRBV19
CDR3aa: ASSIRGLNTEAF

abundance: -
j_gene: TRBJ1-5
v_gene: TRBV6-6
CDR3aa: ASSPPGHPGNQPQH

abundance: few
j_gene: TRBJ1-1
v_gene: TRBV20-1
CDR3aa: SARESLEAF

abundance: -
j_gene: TRBJ1-1
v_gene: TRBV19
CDR3aa: ASSPRGDRVSMNTEAF

abundance: -
j_gene: TRBJ2-1
v_gene: TRBV7-3
CDR3aa: ASSLLGPNEQF

abundance: -
j_gene: TRBJ2-1
v_gene: TRBV5-1
CDR3aa: ASSFRTDNEQF

abundance: -
j_gene: TRBJ1-6
v_gene: TRBV19
CDR3aa: ASSTGINNSPLH

abundance: -
j_gene: TRBJ1-5
v_gene: TRBV2
CDR3aa: ASRRRSSNQPQH

abundance: -
j_gene: TRBJ2-1
v_gene: TRBV7-9
CDR3aa: ASSSMGRGSFAQF

abundance: once
j_gene: TRBJ1-1
v_gene: TRBV18
CDR3aa: ASSPSTGRTGWNTEAF

abundance: -
j_gene: TRBJ2-1
v_gene: TRBV5-4
CDR3aa: ASSVGDRGLNEQF

abundance: -
j_gene: TRBJ2-3
v_gene: TRBV15
CDR3aa: ATSRDGVGGGLTDTQY